A single sample gave rise to the 29 T cell receptor beta chains below, sequenced in a study of Graves' ophthalmopathy and Graves' hyperthyroidism. Beta-chain TCR CDR3 regions were amplified from RNA transcripts. An opening RT-PCR round employed HTBI primers and preceded a second-round multiplex PCR. TCRdb independently ran MiXCR on the multiplex PCR reads; one entry per CDR3 protein. The sample includes over 150,000 distinct CDR3 sequences, 30% to 45% seen only once; the top ten take under 6.5%. The sequenced sample was peripheral blood. Source of these receptors: a woman in her thirties or forties with Graves' ophthalmopathy.

A single count supports this clonotype. The chain is built from TRBV28 and TRBJ1-1; D remains unclear. The CDR3 is 14 amino acids. V lost 0 bases, J lost 6 bases, and 11 bases lay in between. The germline V gene has CDR1 MDHEN and CDR2 SYDVKM. CDR3 amino acids: CASSLWKTIPEAFF. In DNA form, the CDR3 reads TGTGCCAGCAGTTTATGGAAGACAATCCCTGAAGCTTTCTTT.

This clonotype was seen ten or more times. The chain employs TRBV4-3 and TRBJ1-1; maybe TRBD1 (5 bases). The CDR3 has 15 amino acids. Trimming left V 0 bases short and J 0 bases short, with 8 bases between. Germline loops: CDR1 LGHNA, CDR2 YSLEER. In DNA form, the CDR3 reads TGCGCCAGCAGCCAAGATGGGGGAATGAACACTGAAGCTTTCTTT. Protein product: CASSQDGGMNTEAFF.

This clonotype was detected many times. The genes are TRBV20-1 and TRBJ2-7, with D perhaps matching TRBD1 (6 bases). The V end was cut by 2 bases, the J end by 0 bases, with 14 bases between. This CDR3 is built from 15 residues. The V gene's germline CDR1 is DFQATT and CDR2 SNEGSKA (reference sequence). The CDR3 nucleotides are TGCAGTGCTAGACCCCTTCAGGGGACCTCCTACGAGCAGTACTTC. Its translation is CSARPLQGTSYEQYF.

This clonotype was counted many times. V and J are TRBV2 and TRBJ2-2; possibly TRBD2 for D (5 bases). This CDR3 contains 14 residues. V dropped 1 base and J dropped 5 bases, with 8 bases sitting between them. The germline gives CDR1 SNHLY, CDR2 FYNNEI. The CDR3 loop reads CASSEVEGTGELFF. CDR3 DNA: TGTGCCAGCAGTGAAGTTGAGGGAACCGGGGAGCTGTTTTTT.

This clonotype was picked up many times. The rearrangement links TRBV2 to TRBJ1-1; D is possibly TRBD1 (5 bases). Looked up from germline, CDR1 is SNHLY and CDR2 is FYNNEI. The V end was cut by 6 bases, the J end by 1 base, with 12 bases between. This CDR3 is 14 amino acids long. CDR3 residues: CASREGRTNTEAFF. For the CDR3, the DNA is TGTGCCAGCAGGGAGGGACGGACGAACACTGAAGCTTTCTTT.

The V and J genes are TRBV28 and TRBJ1-1; D gene ambiguous. V lost 8 bases, J lost 9 bases, and 13 bases lay in between. Looked up from germline, CDR1 is MDHEN and CDR2 is SYDVKM. The CDR3 spans 11 residues. The CDR3 region is CASSVTTQAFF. The CDR3 nucleotides read TGTGCCAGCTCGGTCACGACTCAAGCTTTCTTT.

This clonotype showed up just once. The chain combines TRBV7-8 with TRBJ1-6; possibly TRBD1 for D (6 bases). The CDR3 runs to 15 residues. The V end was cut by 1 base, the J end by 10 bases, with 14 bases between. The germline V gene encodes CDR1 SGHVS and CDR2 FQNEAQ. This CDR3 is CASSLEQGLGSPLHF. CDR3 DNA sequence: TGTGCCAGCAGCTTAGAACAGGGATTAGGATCACCCCTCCACTTT.

This clonotype was detected many times. The gene calls are TRBV29-1 and TRBJ1-1; D is perhaps TRBD1 (6 bases). Per germline, CDR1 SQVTM and CDR2 ANQGSEA. CDR3 length equals 12 residues. V lost 5 bases and J 0 bases, leaving 7 bases between the germline ends. The CDR3 protein is CSVTGMNTEAFF. Here the CDR3 DNA reads TGCAGCGTTACAGGGATGAACACTGAAGCTTTCTTT.

This clonotype occurred many times. The chain joins TRBV6-5 to TRBJ1-5; 10 nucleotides line up with TRBD1. CDR3 length equals 14 residues. Unmatched junction bases numbered 8, after V lost 8 bases and J lost 7 bases. Germline V gene sequence: CDR1 MNHEY, CDR2 SVGAGI. The CDR3 spells CASGWDRGGQPQHF. The CDR3 DNA sequence: TGTGCCAGCGGGTGGGACAGGGGCGGGCAGCCCCAGCATTTT.

This clonotype has a count of ten or more. The chain combines TRBV11-2 with TRBJ1-3; 7 positions agree with TRBD1. The CDR3 runs 16 residues. The V and J ends lost 5 bases and 0 bases, in that order; junction bases with no gene match: 7. Germline V gene sequence: CDR1 SGHAT, CDR2 FQNNGV. The CDR3 DNA sequence: TGTGCCAGCAGCCGGAGGACAGGCGACTCTGGAAACACCATATATTTT. Residues: CASSRRTGDSGNTIYF.

This clonotype was counted many times. This chain connects TRBV20-1 to TRBJ2-7, with TRBD2 identical over 7 bases. The trim removed 6 bases at V and 1 base at J, leaving 6 bases unmatched. This CDR3 is built from 13 residues. Per the germline V gene, CDR1 is DFQATT and CDR2 is SNEGSKA (reference sequence). CDR3 nucleotide sequence: TGCAGTGCGACCAGCGGGGAGTCCTACGAGCAGTACTTC. It translates to CSATSGESYEQYF.

This clonotype has at least ten counts. V and J are TRBV6-6 and TRBJ1-1, with D unresolved. Germline V lookup: CDR1 MNHNY, CDR2 SVGAGI (reference sequence). This CDR3 is built from 14 residues. Trimming left V 6 bases short and J 2 bases short, with 13 bases between. The CDR3 reads CASRLGALNTEAFF. In DNA form, the CDR3 reads TGTGCCAGCAGACTTGGAGCACTAAACACTGAAGCTTTCTTT.

The table lists this clonotype with many counts. The chain has TRBV6-1 and TRBJ1-6, with D perhaps matching TRBD1 (5 bases). V gave up 6 bases and J gave up 7 bases, with 7 bases separating them. This CDR3 is 12 amino acids long. Germline V gives CDR1 MNHNS, CDR2 SASEGT. CDR3 DNA sequence: TGTGCCAGCAGCAACAGGAATTCACCCCTCCACTTT. Its protein is CASSNRNSPLHF.

Written as DNA, the CDR3 is TGTGCCAGCAGCCCAGACGGATTCTATGGCTACACCTTC. It encodes CASSPDGFYGYTF. The gene calls are TRBV7-9 and TRBJ1-2, with unresolved D. The CDR3 spans 13 residues. Trimming pared 5 bases from V and 4 bases from J, leaving 11 bases between. Germline CDR1 is SEHNR and CDR2 is FQNEAQ (reference sequence).

A few counts support this clonotype. V is TRBV27 and J is TRBJ1-1, with D possibly TRBD1 on 5 matching bases. The length of the CDR3 is 13 residues. Looked up from germline, CDR1 is MNHEY and CDR2 is SMNVEV (reference sequence). The V end lost 4 bases, the J end lost 12 bases, and 18 bases lay between the germline ends. CDR3 loop: CASSSTIGTPTFF. DNA of the CDR3: TGTGCCAGCAGTTCAACCATCGGGACCCCGACTTTCTTT.

This clonotype showed up many times. This chain uses TRBV11-2 with TRBJ1-2; D is possibly TRBD1 (5 bases). V lost 0 bases and J 3 bases, leaving 20 bases between the germline ends. Germline V gene data show CDR1 as SGHAT and CDR2 as FQNNGV. This CDR3 comprises 18 residues. The CDR3 reads CASSLDIRYPTAHYGYTF. The CDR3 DNA follows: TGTGCCAGCAGCTTAGATATTCGCTATCCGACAGCGCACTATGGCTACACCTTC.

This sequence joins TRBV6-1 and TRBJ2-7; D assignment may be TRBD1 or TRBD2 (5 bases each). V was shortened by 6 bases and J by 0 bases, with 15 bases between the two germline ends. The CDR3 loop spans 15 amino acids. Germline V gene sequence: CDR1 MNHNS, CDR2 SASEGT. This CDR3 is CASSEGPGNSYEQYF. The CDR3 DNA follows: TGTGCCAGCAGCGAGGGACCGGGAAACTCCTACGAGCAGTACTTC.

CDR3 in amino acids: CSARDRPYGYTF. CDR3 sequence (DNA): TGCAGTGCTAGAGACAGGCCATATGGCTACACCTTC. This chain joins TRBV20-1 and TRBJ1-2; D gene unclear. The length of the CDR3 is 12 residues. Trimming shortened V by 0 bases and J by 5 bases, and 7 bases separated the two germline ends. Germline CDR1 is DFQATT and CDR2 is SNEGSKA (reference sequence).

The V call is TRBV28, the J call TRBJ2-7, with 7 bases identical to TRBD2. CDR1 MDHEN and CDR2 SYDVKM come from the germline V gene. This CDR3 comprises 14 residues. V dropped 8 bases and J dropped 0; count of bases not matched to a gene: 7. The CDR3 DNA reads as TGTGCCAGCGCCTTAGCGGGTCTCTCCTACGAGCAGTACTTC. Translation gives CASALAGLSYEQYF. The full variable domain, with the rest looked up from reference TRBV28 and TRBJ2-7, is DVKVTQSSRYLVKRTGEKVFLECVQDMDHENMFWYRQDPGLGLRLIYFSYDVKMKEKGDIPEGYSVSREKKERFSLILESASTNQTSMYLCASALAGLSYEQYFGPGTRLTVT.

This rearrangement joins TRBV28 to TRBJ2-5; 8 bases agree with TRBD2. Germline V lookup: CDR1 MDHEN, CDR2 SYDVKM. Losses at the gene ends were 5 bases for V and 1 base for J; bases not matched to a gene: 6. CDR3 size: 15 residues. The CDR3 spells CASSLIAGTQETQYF. The CDR3 nucleotides read TGTGCCAGCAGTCTCATAGCGGGAACCCAAGAGACCCAGTACTTC.

J is TRBJ2-5 and V is TRBV7-3; D could derive from TRBD1 or TRBD2 (6 bases each). This CDR3 comprises 14 residues. Per germline, CDR1 SGHTA and CDR2 FQGTGA. V lost 1 base, J lost 4 bases, and 10 bases lay in between. The CDR3 reads CASSLNGGSETQYF. In nucleotides, the CDR3 is TGTGCCAGCAGCTTAAACGGGGGCTCAGAGACCCAGTACTTC.

V gene TRBV4-3 combines with J gene TRBJ2-7, with 7 bases identical to TRBD1. Germline V gene sequence: CDR1 LGHNA, CDR2 YSLEER. The CDR3 spans 15 residues. The V gene end was trimmed by 4 bases and the J gene end by 3 bases; junction bases not matched to a gene: 9. The CDR3 loop is CASSRYLTGIYEQYF. The CDR3 bases are TGCGCCAGCAGCCGGTACTTGACAGGGATCTACGAGCAGTACTTC.

The chain couples TRBV7-2 to TRBJ1-2, with D unresolved. The CDR3 runs to 15 residues. Germline V CDR1 and CDR2: SGHTA, FQGNSA. Trimming pared 7 bases from V and 4 bases from J, leaving 19 bases between. CDR3 sequence: CASTEQPNPFYGYTF. The DNA of the CDR3 is TGTGCCAGCACGGAGCAGCCTAATCCTTTCTATGGCTACACCTTC.

CDR3 loop: CASSTIAEEETQYF. The CDR3 DNA reads as TGTGCCAGTAGCACCATAGCGGAGGAGGAGACCCAGTACTTC. V gene TRBV19 combines with J gene TRBJ2-5, with a possible D match to TRBD2 (6 bases). This CDR3 comprises 14 residues. CDR1 is LNHDA and CDR2 is SQIVND in the germline V gene (reference sequence). The ends were cut back, 6 bases at V and 5 bases at J, with 16 bases in the middle.

The genes are TRBV4-3 and TRBJ2-5, with 7 positions matching TRBD2. Germline lookup yields CDR1 LGHNA and CDR2 YSLEER. The CDR3 spans 17 residues. J was trimmed by 0 bases and V by 0 bases; bases with no gene match: 7. In DNA, the CDR3 is TGCGCCAGCAGCCAAGAACTCCTCCTAGCGGACCAAGAGACCCAGTACTTC. As protein: CASSQELLLADQETQYF.

The chain couples TRBV2 to TRBJ2-7; no reliable D call. Between the trimmed V and J ends, which lost 8 bases and 3 bases, there was a span of 14 bases. This CDR3 contains 13 residues. Per the germline V gene, CDR1 is SNHLY and CDR2 is FYNNEI. Here the CDR3 reads CASVGRNVYEQYF. Here the CDR3 DNA reads TGTGCCAGCGTTGGTCGGAACGTCTACGAGCAGTACTTC.

This clonotype came up many times. The chain has TRBV4-2 and TRBJ2-7; D is unclear. V shed 4 bases and J shed 4 bases, with 11 bases lying between them. CDR1 and CDR2 from the germline V gene are LGHNA and YNFKEQ. The CDR3 spans 13 residues. CDR3 loop: CASSPQISYEQYF. DNA of the CDR3: TGTGCCAGCAGCCCACAAATCTCGTACGAGCAGTACTTC.

This clonotype has a count of ten or more. The gene calls are TRBV6-5 and TRBJ1-1, with TRBD1 as a possible D gene (5 bases). Germline CDR1 MNHEY, CDR2 SVGAGI. V was clipped by 5 bases and J by 4 bases, with 5 bases between them. The CDR3 length is 11 residues. CDR3 coding DNA: TGTGCCAGCAGTACAGGCACTGAAGCTTTCTTT. Residues: CASSTGTEAFF.

V gene TRBV6-2 or TRBV6-3 combines with J gene TRBJ2-5; D is ambiguous. This CDR3 is 14 amino acids long. Deletions cut 6 bases from V and 0 bases from J, with 11 bases between. Germline V gene data show CDR1 as MNHEY and CDR2 as SVGEGT. DNA for the CDR3: TGTGCCAGCAGAACAAATTGGTACCAAGAGACCCAGTACTTC. Its protein product is CASRTNWYQETQYF.